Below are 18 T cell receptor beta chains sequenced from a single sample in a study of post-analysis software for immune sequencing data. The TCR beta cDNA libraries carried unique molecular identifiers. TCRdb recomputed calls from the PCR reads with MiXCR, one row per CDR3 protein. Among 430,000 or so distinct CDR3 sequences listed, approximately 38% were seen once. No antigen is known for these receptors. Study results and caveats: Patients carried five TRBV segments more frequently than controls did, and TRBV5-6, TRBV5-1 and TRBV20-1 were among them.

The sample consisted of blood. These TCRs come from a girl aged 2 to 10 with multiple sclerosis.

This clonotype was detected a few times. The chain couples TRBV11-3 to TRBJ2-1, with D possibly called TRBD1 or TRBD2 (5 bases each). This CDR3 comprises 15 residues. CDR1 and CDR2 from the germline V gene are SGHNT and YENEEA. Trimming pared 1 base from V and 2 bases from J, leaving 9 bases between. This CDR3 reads CASSLGRGAYNEQFF. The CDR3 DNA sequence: TGTGCCAGCAGCTTAGGCCGGGGCGCCTACAATGAGCAGTTCTTC.

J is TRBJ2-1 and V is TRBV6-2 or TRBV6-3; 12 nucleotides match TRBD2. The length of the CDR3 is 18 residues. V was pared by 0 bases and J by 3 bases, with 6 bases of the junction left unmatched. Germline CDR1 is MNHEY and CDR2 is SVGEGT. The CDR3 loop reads CASSYSGTSGWGYNEQFF. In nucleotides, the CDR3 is TGTGCCAGCAGTTACTCGGGGACTAGCGGGTGGGGCTACAATGAGCAGTTCTTC.

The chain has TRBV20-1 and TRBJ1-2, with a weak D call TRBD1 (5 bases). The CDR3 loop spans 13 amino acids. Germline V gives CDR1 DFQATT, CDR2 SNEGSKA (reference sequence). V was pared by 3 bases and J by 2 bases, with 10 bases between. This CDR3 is CSARATGNYGYTF. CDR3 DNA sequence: TGCAGTGCTAGGGCCACAGGCAACTATGGCTACACCTTC.

The CDR3 loop reads CASSQDYIGGLAKIFYEQYF. The CDR3 DNA sequence: TGCGCCAGCAGCCAAGATTACATCGGCGGACTAGCTAAGATATTCTACGAGCAGTACTTC. The rearrangement uses TRBV4-1 and TRBJ2-7, with 8 bases identical to TRBD2. In germline, CDR1 is MGHRA, CDR2 YSYEKL. The CDR3 contains 20 residues. V gave up 0 bases and J gave up 3 bases; unmatched junction bases: 19.

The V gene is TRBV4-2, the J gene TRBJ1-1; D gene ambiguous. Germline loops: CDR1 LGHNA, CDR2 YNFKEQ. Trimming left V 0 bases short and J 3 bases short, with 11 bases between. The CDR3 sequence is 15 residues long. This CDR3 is CASSQEWSPDTEAFF. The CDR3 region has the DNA TGTGCCAGCAGCCAAGAGTGGTCTCCCGACACTGAAGCTTTCTTT.

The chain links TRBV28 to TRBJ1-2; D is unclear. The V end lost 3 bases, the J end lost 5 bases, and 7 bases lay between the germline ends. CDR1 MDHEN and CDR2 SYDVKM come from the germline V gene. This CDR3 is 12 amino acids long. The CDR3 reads CASSFIGYGYTF. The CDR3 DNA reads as TGTGCCAGCAGTTTCATCGGGTATGGCTACACCTTC.

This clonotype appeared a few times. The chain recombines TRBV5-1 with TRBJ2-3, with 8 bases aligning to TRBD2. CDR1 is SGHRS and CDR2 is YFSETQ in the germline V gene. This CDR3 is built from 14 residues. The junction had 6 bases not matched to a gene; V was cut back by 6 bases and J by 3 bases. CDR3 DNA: TGCGCCAGCACCCGCGGGGGGCGGACAGATACGCAGTATTTT. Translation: CASTRGGRTDTQYF.

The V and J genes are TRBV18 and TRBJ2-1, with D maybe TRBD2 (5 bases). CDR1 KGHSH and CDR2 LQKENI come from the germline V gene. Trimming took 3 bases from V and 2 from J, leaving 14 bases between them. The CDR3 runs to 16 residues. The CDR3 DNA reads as TGTGCCAGCTCACCCCAACTAGTGCCTCCCTACAATGAGCAGTTCTTC. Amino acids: CASSPQLVPPYNEQFF.

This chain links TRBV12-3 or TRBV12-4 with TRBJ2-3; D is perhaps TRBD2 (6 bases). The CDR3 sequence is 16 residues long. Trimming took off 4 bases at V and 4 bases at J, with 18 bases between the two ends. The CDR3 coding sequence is TGTGCCAGCAGTTCTCCCGGGAGAAGTAGGCCAGATACGCAGTATTTT. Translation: CASSSPGRSRPDTQYF.

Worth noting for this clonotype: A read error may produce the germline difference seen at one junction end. CDR3 DNA: TGTGCCGGCAGCTTTCTGAGGGGCCTCGGCTACACCTTC. This gives the protein CAGSFLRGLGYTF. The chain joins TRBV7-2 to TRBJ1-2, with D maybe TRBD1 (5 bases). Germline V gene data show CDR1 as SGHTA and CDR2 as FQGNSA. The length of the CDR3 is 13 residues.

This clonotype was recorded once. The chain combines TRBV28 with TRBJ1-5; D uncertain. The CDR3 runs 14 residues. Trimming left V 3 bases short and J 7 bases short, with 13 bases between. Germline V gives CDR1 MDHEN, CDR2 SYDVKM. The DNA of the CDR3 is TGTGCCAGCAGTTTGGCAGCCGAAAGGCAGCCCCAGCATTTT. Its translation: CASSLAAERQPQHF.

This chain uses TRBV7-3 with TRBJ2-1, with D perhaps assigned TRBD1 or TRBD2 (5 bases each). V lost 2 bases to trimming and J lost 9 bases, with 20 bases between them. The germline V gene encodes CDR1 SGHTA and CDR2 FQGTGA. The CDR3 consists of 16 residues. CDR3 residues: CASSLAGSFIGGEQFF. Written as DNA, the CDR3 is TGTGCCAGCAGCTTAGCCGGAAGCTTCATTGGGGGTGAGCAGTTCTTC.

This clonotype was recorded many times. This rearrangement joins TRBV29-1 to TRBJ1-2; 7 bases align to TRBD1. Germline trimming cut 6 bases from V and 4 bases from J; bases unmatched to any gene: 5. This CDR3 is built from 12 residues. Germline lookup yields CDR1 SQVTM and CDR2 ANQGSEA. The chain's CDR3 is CSVATGVYGYTF. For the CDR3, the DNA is TGCAGCGTCGCCACAGGGGTCTATGGCTACACCTTC.

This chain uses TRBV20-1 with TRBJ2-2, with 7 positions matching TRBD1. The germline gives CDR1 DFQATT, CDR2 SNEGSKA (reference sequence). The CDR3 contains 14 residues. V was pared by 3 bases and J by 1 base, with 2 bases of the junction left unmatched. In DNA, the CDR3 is TGCAGTGCTAGGAGGACAGGGAACACCGGGGAGCTGTTTTTT. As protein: CSARRTGNTGELFF.

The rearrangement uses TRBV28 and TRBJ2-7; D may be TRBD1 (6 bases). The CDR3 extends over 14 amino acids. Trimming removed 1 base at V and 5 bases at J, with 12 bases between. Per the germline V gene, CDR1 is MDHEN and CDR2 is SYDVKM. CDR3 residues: CASSLFGTHHEQYF. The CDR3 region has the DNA TGTGCCAGCAGTTTATTTGGGACACACCACGAGCAGTACTTC.

This CDR3 is CASSLGQPFGYTF. The CDR3, as DNA: TGTGCCAGCAGCCTGGGGCAGCCCTTCGGCTACACCTTC. This rearrangement joins TRBV7-8 to TRBJ1-2; tentative D call: TRBD1 (5 bases). The CDR3 spans 13 residues. Deletions cut 5 bases from V and 8 bases from J, with 15 bases between. From germline, CDR1 is SGHVS and CDR2 FQNEAQ.

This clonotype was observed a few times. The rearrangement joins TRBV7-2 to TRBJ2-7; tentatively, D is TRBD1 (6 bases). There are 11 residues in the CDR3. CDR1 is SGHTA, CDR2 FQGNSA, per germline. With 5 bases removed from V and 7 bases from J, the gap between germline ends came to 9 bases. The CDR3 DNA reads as TGTGCCAGCAGCGAAGACAGGGAGCAGTACTTC. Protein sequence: CASSEDREQYF. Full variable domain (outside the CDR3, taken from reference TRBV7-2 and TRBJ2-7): GAGVSQSPSNKVTEKGKDVELRCDPISGHTALYWYRQSLGQGLEFLIYFQGNSAPDKSGLPSDRFSAERTGGSVSTLTIQRTQQEDSAVYLCASSEDREQYFGPGTRLTVT.

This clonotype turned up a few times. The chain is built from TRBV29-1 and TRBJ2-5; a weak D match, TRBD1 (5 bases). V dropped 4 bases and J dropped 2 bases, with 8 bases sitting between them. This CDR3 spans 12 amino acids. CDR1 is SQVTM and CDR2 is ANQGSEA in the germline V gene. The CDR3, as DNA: TGCAGCGTTGGGGGCAGGCAAGAGACCCAGTACTTC. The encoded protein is CSVGGRQETQYF.